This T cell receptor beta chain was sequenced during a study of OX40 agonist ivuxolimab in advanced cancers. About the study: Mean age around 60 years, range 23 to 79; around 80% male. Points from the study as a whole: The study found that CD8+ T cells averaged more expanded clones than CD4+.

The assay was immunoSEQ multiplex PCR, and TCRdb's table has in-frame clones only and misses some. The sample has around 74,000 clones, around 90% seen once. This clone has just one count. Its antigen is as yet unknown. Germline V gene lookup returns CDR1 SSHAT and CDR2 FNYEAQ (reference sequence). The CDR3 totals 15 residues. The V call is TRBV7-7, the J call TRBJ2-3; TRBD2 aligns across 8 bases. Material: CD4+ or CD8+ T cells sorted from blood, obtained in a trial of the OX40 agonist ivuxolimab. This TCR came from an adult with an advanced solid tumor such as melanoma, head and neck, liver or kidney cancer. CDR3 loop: CASGGGTPFTDTQYF. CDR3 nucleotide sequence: TGTGCTAGCGGCGGGGGGACCCCGTTCACAGATACGCAGTATTTT.